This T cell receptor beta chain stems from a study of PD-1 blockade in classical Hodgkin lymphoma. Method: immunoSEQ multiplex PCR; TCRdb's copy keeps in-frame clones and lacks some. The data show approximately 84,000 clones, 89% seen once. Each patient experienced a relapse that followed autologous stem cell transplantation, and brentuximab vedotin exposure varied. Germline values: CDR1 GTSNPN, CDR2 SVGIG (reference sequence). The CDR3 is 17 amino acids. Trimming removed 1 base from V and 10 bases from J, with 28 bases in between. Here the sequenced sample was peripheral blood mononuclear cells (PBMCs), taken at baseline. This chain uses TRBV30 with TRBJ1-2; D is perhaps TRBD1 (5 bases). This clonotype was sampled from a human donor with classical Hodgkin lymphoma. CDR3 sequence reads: CAWSGSGTPGGIRLYTF. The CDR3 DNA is TGTGCCTGGAGTGGAAGTGGAACACCCGGGGGGATTAGGCTCTACACCTTC. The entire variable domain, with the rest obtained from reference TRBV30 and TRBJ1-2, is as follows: SQTIHQWPATLVQPVGSPLSLECTVEGTSNPNLYWYRQAAGRGLQLLFYSVGIGQISSEVPQNLSASRPQDRQFILSSKKLLLSDSGFYLCAWSGSGTPGGIRLYTFGSGTRLTVV.